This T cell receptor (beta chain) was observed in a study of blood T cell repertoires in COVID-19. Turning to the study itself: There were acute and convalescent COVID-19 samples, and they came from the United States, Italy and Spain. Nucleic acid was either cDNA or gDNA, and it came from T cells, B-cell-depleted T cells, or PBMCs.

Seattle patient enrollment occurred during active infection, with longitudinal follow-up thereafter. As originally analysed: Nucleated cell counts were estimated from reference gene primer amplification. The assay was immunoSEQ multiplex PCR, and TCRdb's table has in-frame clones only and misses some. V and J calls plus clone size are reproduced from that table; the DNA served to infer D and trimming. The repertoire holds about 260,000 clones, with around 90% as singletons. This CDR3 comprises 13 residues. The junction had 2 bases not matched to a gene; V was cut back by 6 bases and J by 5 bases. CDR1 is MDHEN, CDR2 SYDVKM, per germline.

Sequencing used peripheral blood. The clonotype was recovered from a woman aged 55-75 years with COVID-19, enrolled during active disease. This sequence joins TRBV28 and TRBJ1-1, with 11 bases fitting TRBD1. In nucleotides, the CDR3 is TGTGCCAGCAGAGGACAGGGGGCGACTGAAGCTTTCTTT. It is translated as CASRGQGATEAFF.